This entry lists 24 T cell receptor beta chains sequenced from one sample in a study of cytomegalovirus exposure and HLA in healthy donors. The primer mix had 60 Vbeta and 13 Jbeta primers. Sequencing used immunoSEQ multiplex PCR; TCRdb keeps in-frame clones, though not all of them. The table records about 190,000 clones, 70% to 75% of them present only once. Sequencing input: PBMCs. These TCRs come from a woman under 40 in good health and CMV-seropositive.

The chain is built from TRBV27 and TRBJ1-1; TRBD1 matches 7 bases. This CDR3 comprises 14 residues. The V gene end was trimmed by 5 bases and the J gene end by 2 bases; junction bases not matched to a gene: 5. From germline, CDR1 is MNHEY and CDR2 SMNVEV (reference sequence). The CDR3, as DNA: TGTGCCAGCAGTCTGGACAGGCTTAACACTGAAGCTTTCTTT. This sequence encodes CASSLDRLNTEAFF.

The chain is built from TRBV6-1 and TRBJ2-7, with a tentative D call TRBD1 (6 bases). The ends were cut back, 11 bases at V and 2 bases at J, with 13 bases in the middle. The CDR3 totals 12 residues. CDR1 MNHNS and CDR2 SASEGT come from the germline V gene. The CDR3 spells CAGTWTAYEQYF. DNA of the CDR3: TGTGCCGGGACATGGACCGCCTACGAGCAGTACTTC.

The chain joins TRBV7-9 to TRBJ2-5; 8 nucleotides line up with TRBD2. The assigned J gene may be wrong: the sequence end matches TRBJ2-7 better. The CDR3 covers 15 residues. Germline CDR1 SEHNR, CDR2 FQNEAQ (reference sequence). The CDR3 coding sequence is TGTGCCAGCAGCCACGGGGGGACTAGAATATACGAGCAGTACTTC. This translates into CASSHGGTRIYEQYF.

The CDR3 sequence: CASRTSGSPGELFF. Written as DNA, the CDR3 is TGTGCCAGCAGGACTAGCGGGAGTCCCGGGGAGCTGTTTTTT. The chain links TRBV6-1 to TRBJ2-2, with TRBD2 matching 12 bases. V was pared by 6 bases and J by 6 bases, with 2 bases of the junction left unmatched. The germline CDR1 and CDR2 sequences are MNHNS and SASEGT. The CDR3 is 14 residues long.

The V gene is TRBV4-1, the J gene TRBJ2-1; D is perhaps TRBD1 (6 bases). Germline V CDR1 and CDR2: MGHRA, YSYEKL. This CDR3 is built from 16 residues. The ends were cut back, 3 bases at V and 4 bases at J, with 16 bases in the middle. CDR3 in amino acids: CASSHPAGAPYNEQFF. CDR3 coding DNA: TGCGCCAGCAGCCACCCCGCAGGGGCCCCTTACAATGAGCAGTTCTTC.

The rearrangement joins TRBV7-2 to TRBJ2-1; D is undetermined. The V gene lost 1 base and the J gene lost 7 bases, with 8 bases spanning the gap. CDR3 length equals 13 residues. Germline CDR1 SGHTA, CDR2 FQGNSA. The CDR3 DNA reads as TGTGCCAGCAGCTTAGTAAGCCAAAATGAGCAGTTCTTC. It yields the protein CASSLVSQNEQFF.

This clone showed up just once. The V gene is TRBV6-5, the J gene TRBJ2-7; D gene ambiguous. Germline CDR1 is MNHEY and CDR2 is SVGAGI. Between the trimmed V and J ends, which lost 6 bases and 0 bases, there was a span of 9 bases. The CDR3 is made up of 13 amino acids. This chain's CDR3 is CASSLAASYEQYF. The CDR3 DNA sequence: TGTGCCAGCAGCCTTGCGGCCTCCTACGAGCAGTACTTC.

The chain links TRBV6-1 to TRBJ2-1, with 8 bases fitting TRBD1. The CDR3 contains 15 residues. J was trimmed by 2 bases and V by 6 bases; bases with no gene match: 6. Germline V gene lookup returns CDR1 MNHNS and CDR2 SASEGT. This chain's CDR3 is CASRLQGVAYNEQFF. The CDR3 DNA reads TGTGCCAGCAGGCTACAGGGGGTAGCCTACAATGAGCAGTTCTTC.

V gene TRBV4-1 combines with J gene TRBJ1-2; TRBD1 is a possible D gene (5 bases). The V gene lost 3 bases and the J gene lost 4 bases, with 18 bases spanning the gap. The CDR3 extends over 16 amino acids. In germline, CDR1 is MGHRA, CDR2 YSYEKL. Written as DNA, the CDR3 is TGCGCCAGCAGCCAGGACCGGGGGTTCTCTAGCTATGGCTACACCTTC. Its protein product is CASSQDRGFSSYGYTF.

The V call is TRBV28, the J call TRBJ1-4; tentatively, D is TRBD1 (5 bases). There are 14 residues in the CDR3. Germline-derived CDR1 and CDR2 are MDHEN and SYDVKM. Trimming removed 5 bases at V and 8 bases at J, with 15 bases between. The CDR3 sequence is CASSPQGGNEKLFF. The CDR3 coding sequence is TGTGCCAGCAGTCCCCAGGGAGGTAACGAAAAACTGTTTTTT. Variable domain in full (rest from reference TRBV28 and TRBJ1-4): DVKVTQSSRYLVKRTGEKVFLECVQDMDHENMFWYRQDPGLGLRLIYFSYDVKMKEKGDIPEGYSVSREKKERFSLILESASTNQTSMYLCASSPQGGNEKLFFGSGTQLSVL.

The chain joins TRBV19 to TRBJ2-7, with TRBD2 matching over 8 bases. This CDR3 is 14 amino acids long. The trim removed 5 bases at V and 2 bases at J, leaving 5 bases unmatched. CDR1 and CDR2 from the germline V gene are LNHDA and SQIVND (reference sequence). The CDR3 here is CASSPKREPYEQYF. Written as DNA, the CDR3 is TGTGCCAGTAGTCCCAAGCGGGAGCCCTACGAGCAGTACTTC.

The chain combines TRBV11-1 with TRBJ2-5, with D perhaps matching TRBD1 (5 bases). This CDR3 has 14 residues. The V end was cut by 1 base, the J end by 1 base, with 7 bases between. Germline V gives CDR1 SGHAT, CDR2 FQDESV (reference sequence). The CDR3 spells CASSLGGGQETQYF. In DNA, the CDR3 is TGTGCCAGCAGCTTAGGGGGCGGCCAAGAGACCCAGTACTTC.

This clone appeared a few times. The genes are TRBV6-5 and TRBJ1-2; tentative D call: TRBD1 (6 bases). Germline V gene data show CDR1 as MNHEY and CDR2 as SVGAGI. Trimming took off 5 bases at V and 1 base at J, with 8 bases between the two ends. The CDR3 has 13 amino acids. For the CDR3, the DNA is TGTGCCAGCAGTGACAGGCTTAACTATGGCTACACCTTC. Protein: CASSDRLNYGYTF.

The V gene is TRBV18, the J gene TRBJ2-2, with 7 bases identical to TRBD1. This CDR3 is built from 13 residues. The J segment lost 6 bases and the V segment lost 5 bases, leaving 3 bases of the junction unmatched. CDR1 KGHSH and CDR2 LQKENI come from the germline V gene. Here the CDR3 reads CASSWTGAGELFF. CDR3 DNA: TGTGCCAGCTCATGGACAGGCGCCGGGGAGCTGTTTTTT.

The count of this clone is one. The chain employs TRBV5-1 and TRBJ1-2, with 7 nucleotides matching TRBD1. The trim removed 0 bases at V and 8 bases at J, leaving 4 bases unmatched. CDR1 SGHRS and CDR2 YFSETQ come from the germline V gene. The CDR3 totals 13 residues. The CDR3 nucleotides are TGCGCCAGCAGCTTGGAAGGGGGCAGAGGCTACACCTTC. Its protein is CASSLEGGRGYTF.

The CDR3: CASSLFTGTSGRLTDTQYF. The CDR3 DNA is TGTGCCAGCAGTTTATTCACCGGGACTAGCGGGAGACTCACAGATACGCAGTATTTT. This chain links TRBV28 with TRBJ2-3; 14 nucleotides match TRBD2. Looked up from germline, CDR1 is MDHEN and CDR2 is SYDVKM. The CDR3 totals 19 residues. The V gene end was trimmed by 1 base and the J gene end by 2 bases; junction bases not matched to a gene: 8.

The chain links TRBV11-2 to TRBJ1-1, with 8 bases aligning to TRBD1. Germline CDR1 is SGHAT and CDR2 is FQNNGV. V shed 5 bases, J shed 4 bases, and the junction held 3 bases outside the gene matches. The CDR3 extends over 13 amino acids. The CDR3 coding sequence is TGTGCCAGCAGCCTGGGACAGGCCACTGAAGCTTTCTTT. Translating gives CASSLGQATEAFF. Supplemented by reference TRBV11-2 and TRBJ1-1, the full variable domain reads EAGVAQSPRYKIIEKRQSVAFWCNPISGHATLYWYQQILGQGPKLLIQFQNNGVVDDSQLPKDRFSAERLKGVDSTLKIQPAKLEDSAVYLCASSLGQATEAFFGQGTRLTVV.

The genes are TRBV4-2 and TRBJ2-1, with 10 bases matching TRBD2. After removal of 0 bases from V and 3 bases from J, the junction contained 2 bases not matched to a gene. CDR1 is LGHNA, CDR2 YNFKEQ, per germline. CDR3 length: 16 amino acids. CDR3 loop: CASSQDQREGYNEQFF. CDR3 DNA: TGTGCCAGCAGCCAAGATCAGCGGGAGGGCTACAATGAGCAGTTCTTC.

V gene TRBV19 combines with J gene TRBJ2-1, with D possibly TRBD1 on 5 matching bases. The CDR3 is 15 amino acids. Trimming cost V 7 bases and J 1 base, with 14 bases left between them. Germline V gene lookup returns CDR1 LNHDA and CDR2 SQIVND (reference sequence). DNA of the CDR3: TGTGCCAGTACCATTCGGACAAATTCCTACAATGAGCAGTTCTTC. This sequence encodes CASTIRTNSYNEQFF.

This clone was detected once. One junction end disagrees with the germline gene, perhaps due to a read error. The rearrangement links TRBV7-9 to TRBJ1-1; D remains ambiguous. The CDR3 contains 15 residues. The germline gives CDR1 SEHNR, CDR2 FQNEAQ (reference sequence). CDR3 amino acids: CSSSLEGRRETEAFF. In DNA form, the CDR3 reads TGTTCCAGCAGCTTAGAGGGCAGGAGGGAAACTGAAGCTTTCTTT.

This clone was detected only a few times. This sequence joins TRBV11-1 and TRBJ2-7, with 8 nucleotides matching TRBD1. J gave up 3 bases and V 4 bases, and 14 bases lay outside the gene matches. The CDR3 loop spans 17 amino acids. Germline V CDR1 and CDR2: SGHAT, FQDESV (reference sequence). The CDR3 spells CASSSGPGGAGLYEQYF. In DNA, the CDR3 is TGTGCCAGCAGCTCAGGACCAGGGGGCGCGGGCCTCTACGAGCAGTACTTC. The complete variable domain, with remaining parts taken from reference TRBV11-1 and TRBJ2-7, reads EAEVAQSPRYKITEKSQAVAFWCDPISGHATLYWYRQILGQGPELLVQFQDESVVDDSQLPKDRFSAERLKGVDSTLKIQPAELGDSAMYLCASSSGPGGAGLYEQYFGPGTRLTVT.

The V gene is TRBV7-2, the J gene TRBJ2-7; TRBD2 agrees at 11 bases. The length of the CDR3 is 16 residues. The ends lost 4 bases at V and 4 bases at J; junction bases unmatched: 9. Germline V gives CDR1 SGHTA, CDR2 FQGNSA. The CDR3 DNA follows: TGTGCCAGCAGCTCACTAGCGGGAGTGATTGCGTACGAGCAGTACTTC. It specifies CASSSLAGVIAYEQYF.

This clone was observed once. The chain recombines TRBV7-9 with TRBJ1-4; perhaps TRBD1 as D (6 bases). The germline V gene has CDR1 SEHNR and CDR2 FQNEAQ (reference sequence). CDR3 length: 13 residues. The ends were cut back, 11 bases at V and 7 bases at J, with 17 bases in the middle. In DNA, the CDR3 is TGTGCCGCGGCGGGGGCTAGTAGTGAAAAACTGTTTTTT. This codes for CAAAGASSEKLFF. Using reference TRBV7-9 and TRBJ1-4 for the parts outside the CDR3, the full variable domain is DTGVSQNPRHKITKRGQNVTFRCDPISEHNRLYWYRQTLGQGPEFLTYFQNEAQLEKSRLLSDRFSAERPKGSFSTLEIQRTEQGDSAMYLCAAAGASSEKLFFGSGTQLSVL.

The sample holds a few counts of this clone. The gene calls are TRBV6-5 and TRBJ1-5; D gene uncertain. From germline, CDR1 is MNHEY and CDR2 SVGAGI. The CDR3 is 13 amino acids. V lost 6 bases to trimming and J lost 7 bases, with 13 bases between them. CDR3 nucleotide sequence: TGTGCCAGCAGCCGTACGAGAGGACAGCCCCAGCATTTT. Its protein product is CASSRTRGQPQHF.